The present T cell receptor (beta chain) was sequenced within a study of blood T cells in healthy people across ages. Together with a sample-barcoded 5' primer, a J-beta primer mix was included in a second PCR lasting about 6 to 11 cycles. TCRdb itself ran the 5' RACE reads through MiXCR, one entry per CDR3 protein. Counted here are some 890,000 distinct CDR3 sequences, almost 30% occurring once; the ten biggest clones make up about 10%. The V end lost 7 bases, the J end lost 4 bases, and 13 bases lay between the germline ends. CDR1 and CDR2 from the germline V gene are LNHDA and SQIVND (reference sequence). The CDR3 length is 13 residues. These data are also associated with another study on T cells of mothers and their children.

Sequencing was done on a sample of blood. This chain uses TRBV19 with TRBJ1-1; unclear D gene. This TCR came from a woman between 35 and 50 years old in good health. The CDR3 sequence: CASTEAARTEAFF. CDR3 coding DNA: TGTGCCAGTACGGAGGCGGCGCGCACTGAAGCTTTCTTT. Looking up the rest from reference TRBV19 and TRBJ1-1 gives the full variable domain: DGGITQSPKYLFRKEGQNVTLSCEQNLNHDAMYWYRQDPGQGLRLIYYSQIVNDFQKGDIAEGYSVSREKKESFPLTVTSAQKNPTAFYLCASTEAARTEAFFGQGTRLTVV.